The 2 T cell receptor beta chains listed next were all sequenced from one sample in a study of blood T cells in healthy people across ages. A sample-barcoded 5' primer and a J-beta primer mix were used in a second PCR of about 6 to 12 cycles. TCRdb used MiXCR to reprocess the 5' RACE reads, holding one entry per CDR3 protein. The profile shows 700,000 to 850,000 distinct CDR3 sequences, 50% to 65% of them singletons. Sequenced input: blood. The origin of the receptors is an elderly man in good health.

This sequence joins TRBV6-2 or TRBV6-3 and TRBJ2-7; D might be TRBD2 (6 bases). The end of the DNA fits TRBJ2-5 better, so the J call may be wrong. This CDR3 region has 14 residues. Germline-derived CDR1 and CDR2 are MNHEY and SVGEGT. The CDR3 spells CASRSLGGGETQYF. CDR3 nucleotides: TGTGCCAGCAGATCGCTCGGTGGGGGGGAGACCCAGTACTTC.

This clonotype has a handful of counts. The genes are TRBV28 and TRBJ2-7; TRBD2 aligns across 9 bases. V shed 6 bases and J 5 bases; nucleotides not matched to a gene: 11. The CDR3 consists of 15 residues. The germline V gene has CDR1 MDHEN and CDR2 SYDVKM. In DNA, the CDR3 is TGTGCCAGCAGGCCTAGACTCGCGGGAGGGGACGAGCAGTACTTC. This sequence encodes CASRPRLAGGDEQYF.